The clone carrying this T cell receptor (beta chain) was observed a few times. Antigen unknown. MiXCR, applied by TCRdb to the 5' RACE reads, yields one record per CDR3 protein. The sample lists approximately 56,000 distinct CDR3 sequences, about 15% occurring once. These data are taken from a study of early T cells in non-severe SARS-CoV-2 infection. Study-level background: With bulk RNA from unsorted whole blood as input, sequencing yielded unpaired chains. Study observations and caveats: Lookups in VDJdb leaned toward anti-spike CD8 responses and missed private and CD4 specificities.

The CDR3 consists of 14 residues. Germline V gene sequence: CDR1 SGDLS, CDR2 YYNGEE. Trimming removed 4 bases from V and 2 bases from J, with 11 bases in between. The sample here was whole blood, taken at baseline. V and J are TRBV9 and TRBJ2-3, with D hard to call. The receptor was derived from an adult who was a healthcare worker with PCR-confirmed SARS-CoV-2 infection or an uninfected control (not recorded which). For the CDR3, the DNA is TGTGCCAGCAGCACACTACCGTCCACAGATACGCAGTATTTT. It translates to CASSTLPSTDTQYF.